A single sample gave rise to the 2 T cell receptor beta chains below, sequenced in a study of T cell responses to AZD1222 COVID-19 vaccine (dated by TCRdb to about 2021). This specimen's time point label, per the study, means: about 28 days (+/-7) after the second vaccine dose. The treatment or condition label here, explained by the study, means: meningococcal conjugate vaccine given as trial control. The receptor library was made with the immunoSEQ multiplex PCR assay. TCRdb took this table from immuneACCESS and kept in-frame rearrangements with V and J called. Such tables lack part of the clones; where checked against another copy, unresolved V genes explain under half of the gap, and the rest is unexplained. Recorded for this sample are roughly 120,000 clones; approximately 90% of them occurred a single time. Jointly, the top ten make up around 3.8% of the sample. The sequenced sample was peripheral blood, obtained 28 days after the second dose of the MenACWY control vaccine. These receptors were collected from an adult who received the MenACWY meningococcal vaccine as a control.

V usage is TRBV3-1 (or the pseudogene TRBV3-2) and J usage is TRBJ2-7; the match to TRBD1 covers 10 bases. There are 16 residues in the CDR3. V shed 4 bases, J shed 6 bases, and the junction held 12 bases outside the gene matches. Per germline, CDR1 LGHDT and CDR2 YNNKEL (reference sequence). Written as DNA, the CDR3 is TGTGCCAGCAGCCCGTCCCGGGACAGGGGAAGAGTCGAGCAGTACTTC. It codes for CASSPSRDRGRVEQYF.

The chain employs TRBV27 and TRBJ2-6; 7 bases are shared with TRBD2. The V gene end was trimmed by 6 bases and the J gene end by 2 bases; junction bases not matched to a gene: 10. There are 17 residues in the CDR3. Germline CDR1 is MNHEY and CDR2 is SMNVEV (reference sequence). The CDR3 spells CASSRVGEGTGANVLTF. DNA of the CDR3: TGTGCCAGCAGCCGCGTAGGGGAGGGCACTGGGGCCAACGTCCTGACTTTC.